The T cell receptor (beta chain) described here comes from a study of blood T cells in healthy people across ages. Trimming took 4 bases from V and 0 from J, leaving 4 bases between them. The CDR3 consists of 14 residues. Primed by a sample-barcoded 5' primer and a J-beta primer mix, a second PCR proceeded for 7 to 11 cycles. Sequencing of every sample gave 2.5 million or more CDR3-containing paired-end reads. TCRdb processed the 5' RACE reads anew with MiXCR; each CDR3 protein has one entry. The sample includes roughly 1.4 million distinct CDR3 sequences, around 55% of them seen just once. This clonotype was seen a few times. Healthy Russian Caucasian donors spanned ages about 6 to 90 years. Samples each had at least 6 micrograms of total RNA extracted.

The receptor comes from a man between 18 and 29 years old in good health. Sequencing was performed on blood. The rearrangement links TRBV12-3 or TRBV12-4 to TRBJ1-6; no definite D call. DNA of the CDR3: TGTGCCAGCAGTTCGGGCTCCTATAATTCACCCCTCCACTTT. It is translated as CASSSGSYNSPLHF.